The rows below give T cell receptor beta chains drawn from one sample of a study of control samples from healthy donors and cancer patients. Profiled with immunoSEQ multiplex PCR; TCRdb holds only in-frame clones, not every one. The profile shows around 100,000 clones, 80% to 95% of them singletons. The sequenced material came from blood. Source of these receptors: a human donor in good health. The donor label of this sample is uncertain. Each CDR3 is given with its conserved first and last residue. Each record gives: V gene, J gene, clone size, D gene, CDR3 DNA, CDR3 protein. A D gene is named only where the DNA matches it firmly. Not all rows give a size; the values are once, few, many and, for expanded clones, a class.

v_gene: TRBV7-8
j_gene: TRBJ1-4
abundance: .
d_gene: TRBD1
CDR3nt: TGTGCCAGCAGCTCACAGGGGGCGGGGGAAAAACTGTTTTTT
CDR3aa: CASSSQGAGEKLFF

v_gene: TRBV6-5
j_gene: TRBJ2-2
abundance: .
d_gene: .
CDR3nt: TGTGCCAGCAAAGGGCAGACTAACACCGGGGAGCTGTTTTTT
CDR3aa: CASKGQTNTGELFF

v_gene: TRBV19
j_gene: TRBJ1-2
abundance: .
d_gene: .
CDR3nt: TGTGCCAGTAGTATAGGAGGCAGAAACTATGGCTACACCTTC
CDR3aa: CASSIGGRNYGYTF

v_gene: TRBV5-6
j_gene: TRBJ2-3
abundance: .
d_gene: .
CDR3nt: TGTGCCAGCAGCTTGATTACAGGGTTAGATACGCAGTATTTT
CDR3aa: CASSLITGLDTQYF

v_gene: TRBV2
j_gene: TRBJ1-5
abundance: .
d_gene: .
CDR3nt: TGTGCCAGCAATCTCAATAGCAATCAGCCCCAGCATTTT
CDR3aa: CASNLNSNQPQHF

v_gene: TRBV28
j_gene: TRBJ2-1
abundance: .
d_gene: .
CDR3nt: TGTGCCAGCATACTACGGGGCAGGGTATTCTTC
CDR3aa: CASILRGRVFF

v_gene: TRBV19
j_gene: TRBJ2-6
abundance: .
d_gene: .
CDR3nt: TGTGCCAGTAGTATAACTGGGGCTTCCGGGGCCAACGTCCTGACTTTC
CDR3aa: CASSITGASGANVLTF

v_gene: TRBV5-4
j_gene: TRBJ2-3
abundance: .
d_gene: .
CDR3nt: TGTGCCAGCAGCTTCGGGGGCGGCGATACGCAGTATTTT
CDR3aa: CASSFGGGDTQYF

v_gene: TRBV6-6
j_gene: TRBJ2-1
abundance: .
d_gene: .
CDR3nt: TGTGCCAGCTCGAAGATAACAGGGCAGAGTGAGCAGTTCTTC
CDR3aa: CASSKITGQSEQFF

v_gene: TRBV2
j_gene: TRBJ1-4
abundance: .
d_gene: .
CDR3nt: TGTGCCAGCGGTAGGGATGAAAAACTGTTTTTT
CDR3aa: CASGRDEKLFF

v_gene: TRBV4-3
j_gene: TRBJ2-1
abundance: .
d_gene: .
CDR3nt: TGCGCCAGCAGCCAAGTCGCCTCGAGCTCCTACAATGAGCAGTTCTTC
CDR3aa: CASSQVASSSYNEQFF

v_gene: TRBV7-2
j_gene: TRBJ1-1
abundance: .
d_gene: TRBD1
CDR3nt: TGTGCCAGCAGCTTAATAGGGACAGCGAAACCGAACACTGAAGCTTTCTTT
CDR3aa: CASSLIGTAKPNTEAFF

v_gene: TRBV9
j_gene: TRBJ1-4
abundance: once
d_gene: .
CDR3nt: TGTGCCAGCAGCGGAAATTTTGAAAAACTGTTTTTT
CDR3aa: CASSGNFEKLFF

v_gene: TRBV7-6
j_gene: TRBJ2-3
abundance: .
d_gene: .
CDR3nt: TGTGCCAGCAGCTTAGAGGGGATCCGCACAGATACGCAGTATTTT
CDR3aa: CASSLEGIRTDTQYF